This TCR beta chain is from a study of blood T cell repertoires in COVID-19. The repertoire was sequenced with immunoSEQ multiplex PCR; TCRdb's copy has only in-frame clones and lacks some. This table holds approximately 490,000 clones, around 90% found once. The V end was cut by 2 bases, the J end by 4 bases, with 7 bases between. Germline values: CDR1 SGHRS, CDR2 YFSETQ. The length of the CDR3 is 13 residues. This clonotype originated in a woman under 30 who had recovered from COVID-19. The chain is built from TRBV5-1 and TRBJ1-3; D gene uncertain. Source material: PBMCs or T cells enriched from blood (not recorded which). As DNA, the CDR3 is TGCGCCAGCAGCTTCGGTTCCGGAAACACCATATATTTT. As protein: CASSFGSGNTIYF.